This TCR beta chain was recorded in a study of human thymus T cells. This clone came up once. Its antigen is not known. Germline V gene sequence: CDR1 SEHNR, CDR2 FQNEAQ (reference sequence). V was shortened by 3 bases and J by 0 bases, with 8 bases between the two germline ends. The CDR3 contains 14 residues. The assay was immunoSEQ multiplex PCR, and TCRdb's table has in-frame clones only and misses some. The repertoire holds 75,000 to 90,000 clones, with approximately 96% as singletons. General observations from the study: Thymic as well as blood repertoires seemed to favor certain V and J genes unevenly. What related research reported was that thymic repertoires overlapped highly among unrelated individuals.

Thymus tissue was removed during corrective cardiac surgery. Having corrective surgery for congenital heart defects, healthy Finnish infants were the ones who donated. The genes are TRBV7-9 and TRBJ1-2, with D hard to call. The specimen sequenced was thymus tissue. The sequence derives from a boy in the first two years of life with a congenital heart defect but otherwise immunologically healthy. The CDR3 here is CASSFPVTNYGYTF. CDR3 bases: TGTGCCAGCAGCTTCCCAGTCACTAACTATGGCTACACCTTC.